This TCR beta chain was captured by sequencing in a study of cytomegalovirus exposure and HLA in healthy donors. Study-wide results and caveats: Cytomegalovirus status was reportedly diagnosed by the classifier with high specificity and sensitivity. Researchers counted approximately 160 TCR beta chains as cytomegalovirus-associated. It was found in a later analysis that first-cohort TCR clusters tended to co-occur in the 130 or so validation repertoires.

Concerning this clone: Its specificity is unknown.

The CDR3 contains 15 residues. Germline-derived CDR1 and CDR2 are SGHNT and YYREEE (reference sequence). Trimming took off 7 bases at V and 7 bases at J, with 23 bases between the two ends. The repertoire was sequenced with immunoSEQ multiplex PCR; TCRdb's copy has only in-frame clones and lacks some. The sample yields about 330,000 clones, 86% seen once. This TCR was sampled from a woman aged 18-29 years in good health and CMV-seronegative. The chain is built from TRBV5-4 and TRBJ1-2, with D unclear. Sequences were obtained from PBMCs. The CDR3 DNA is TGTGCCAGCGGCGATCGGGATCGGGAGGGTGGTGGCTACACCTTC. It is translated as CASGDRDREGGGYTF. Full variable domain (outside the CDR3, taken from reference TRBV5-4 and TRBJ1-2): ETGVTQSPTHLIKTRGQQVTLRCSSQSGHNTVSWYQQALGQGPQFIFQYYREEENGRGNFPPRFSGLQFPNYSSELNVNALELDDSALYLCASGDRDREGGGYTFGSGTRLTVV.